This TCR beta chain originates from a study of T cells in Graves' hyperthyroidism and ophthalmopathy. Study outcomes and limitations: Most thyroid clonotypes expanded above 0.001 were also detected in blood.

A word on this clonotype: Antigen specificity is unknown.

Patients aged 18 to 65 had newly diagnosed hyperthyroidism lasting under 2 months. Clinicians diagnosed patients from clinical symptoms, serum thyroxine and TRAb, thyroid ultrasound and orbital computed tomography. The CDR3 length is 17 residues. V shed 5 bases, J shed 9 bases, and the junction held 18 bases outside the gene matches. The investigators amplified TCR beta CDR3 regions from RNA transcripts. First-round RT-PCR targeting the TCR CDR3 was performed with the HTBI primer set. Via MiXCR, TCRdb re-called the multiplex PCR reads, giving one row per CDR3 protein. The sample holds more than 500,000 distinct CDR3 sequences, 15% to 20% seen once.

The TCR comes from a woman under 40 with Graves' hyperthyroidism. Sequenced: blood. V is TRBV12-3 or TRBV12-4 and J is TRBJ2-1; 8 bases are a match to TRBD2. The CDR3 bases are TGTGCCAGCAGTCCTTCAGAGCGGGAGCTGGGACTCGGTGAGCAGTTCTTC. This codes for CASSPSERELGLGEQFF.